The 23 T cell receptor beta chains reported below all come from one sample, sequenced in a study of T-cell reconstitution after alpha-beta-depleted transplantation in children. Unique molecular identifiers were incorporated during preparation of the TCRbeta library. One entry per CDR3 protein results from TCRdb running MiXCR on the PCR reads. Of 350,000 to 450,000 distinct CDR3 sequences in the sample, about a fifth are singletons; the top ten hold 3.5% to 4%. The material sequenced was PBMCs from the stem cell graft donor, taken from the stem cell graft. These receptors were obtained from a human donor who donated a stem cell graft to a child with acute myeloid leukemia.

CDR3 nucleotide sequence: TGTGCCAGCAGCTCCTACAGGGAGGTCTACGAGCAGTACTTC. It codes for CASSSYREVYEQYF. V usage is TRBV7-2 and J usage is TRBJ2-7; D is possibly TRBD1 or TRBD2 (6 bases each). Germline V gene data show CDR1 as SGHTA and CDR2 as FQGNSA. The CDR3 is 14 residues long. Trimming took 4 bases from V and 3 from J, leaving 13 bases between them.

This clonotype was seen more than once but under ten times. The chain combines TRBV29-1 with TRBJ2-1, with 12 bases that match TRBD2. Looked up from germline, CDR1 is SQVTM and CDR2 is ANQGSEA. The V segment lost 6 bases and the J segment 6 bases; nucleotides outside the gene matches: 12. This CDR3 has 16 amino acids. DNA for the CDR3: TGCAGCGTGTTGGCGACTAGCGGGAGATCCGGCAATGAGCAGTTCTTC. This codes for CSVLATSGRSGNEQFF.

This chain uses TRBV12-3 or TRBV12-4 with TRBJ2-2; 12 positions match TRBD2. The trim removed 5 bases at V and 7 bases at J, leaving 2 bases unmatched. The CDR3 is 14 residues long. In nucleotides, the CDR3 is TGTGCCAGCAGTACTAGCGGGAGGAACGGGGAGCTGTTTTTT. It yields the protein CASSTSGRNGELFF.

The V and J genes are TRBV7-3 and TRBJ2-1, with 7 bases identical to TRBD2. Germline CDR1 and CDR2: SGHTA and FQGTGA. Unmatched junction bases numbered 6, after V lost 5 bases and J lost 2 bases. The CDR3 length is 15 residues. The chain's CDR3 is CASSPGAGAYNEQFF. CDR3 DNA sequence: TGTGCCAGCAGCCCTGGCGCGGGAGCCTACAATGAGCAGTTCTTC.

The chain carries TRBV4-2 and TRBJ2-5, with a possible D match to TRBD2 (6 bases). The germline V and J ends were trimmed by 0 bases and 6 bases, with 11 bases remaining between them. This CDR3 spans 14 amino acids. The V gene's germline CDR1 is LGHNA and CDR2 YNFKEQ. CDR3 sequence (DNA): TGTGCCAGCAGCCAAGAAGCGGGCCGACAGACCCAGTACTTC. Its protein is CASSQEAGRQTQYF.

This clonotype occurred a few times. The V and J genes are TRBV3-1 and TRBJ2-7, with a possible D match to TRBD2 (5 bases). The CDR3 covers 12 residues. Germline loops: CDR1 LGHDT, CDR2 YNNKEL (reference sequence). The V and J ends lost 0 bases and 12 bases respectively, with 12 bases between them. The CDR3 here is CASSQDVRTRYF. In DNA form, the CDR3 reads TGTGCCAGCAGCCAAGATGTCCGGACTCGGTACTTC.

This clonotype has ten or more counts. The DNA for the CDR3 is TGCAGCGTTGAGTCTAGCGGGAGTAGTGAGCAGTACTTC. This encodes CSVESSGSSEQYF. The gene calls are TRBV29-1 and TRBJ2-7; the match to TRBD2 covers 10 bases. V dropped 3 bases and J dropped 7; count of bases not matched to a gene: 6. This CDR3 spans 13 amino acids. CDR1 and CDR2 from the germline V gene are SQVTM and ANQGSEA.

This chain connects TRBV7-2 to TRBJ2-7, with D perhaps matching TRBD2 (5 bases). CDR3 size: 15 residues. Trimming stripped 0 bases from V and 1 base from J, with 10 bases between. From germline, CDR1 is SGHTA and CDR2 FQGNSA. The DNA for the CDR3 is TGTGCCAGCAGCTTAGCGGGCCCGGGATCCTACGAGCAGTACTTC. Its protein is CASSLAGPGSYEQYF.

This clonotype was counted a few times. The chain carries TRBV5-1 and TRBJ1-2; TRBD1 aligns across 8 bases. The CDR3 extends over 17 amino acids. The J segment lost 0 bases and the V segment lost 4 bases, leaving 11 bases of the junction unmatched. In germline, CDR1 is SGHRS, CDR2 YFSETQ. The chain's CDR3 is CASSNPGTGRTNYGYTF. CDR3 DNA sequence: TGCGCCAGCAGCAATCCCGGGACAGGACGGACTAACTATGGCTACACCTTC.

With regard to this clonotype: One base away lies a much larger clone, so this may be a sequencing read error. The chain combines TRBV12-3 or TRBV12-4 with TRBJ1-4; 11 bases are shared with TRBD1. Trimming took 6 bases from V and 7 from J; bases not matched to a gene: 4. This CDR3 is 14 amino acids long. CDR3 amino acids: CASSPDRGREKLFF. The CDR3 DNA follows: TGTGCCAGCAGCCCGGACAGGGGGCGTGAAAAACTGTTTTTT.

This clonotype was found a few times. The chain combines TRBV20-1 with TRBJ2-7; 7 nucleotides align to TRBD1. The CDR3 extends over 12 amino acids. Germline V lookup: CDR1 DFQATT, CDR2 SNEGSKA (reference sequence). Trimming cost V 5 bases and J 5 bases; bases outside gene matches: 6. CDR3 in amino acids: CSAGRQGHEQYF. DNA of the CDR3: TGCAGTGCTGGGAGACAGGGACACGAGCAGTACTTC.

This sequence joins TRBV27 and TRBJ2-1; TRBD2 is a possible D gene (5 bases). Germline V lookup: CDR1 MNHEY, CDR2 SMNVEV (reference sequence). The length of the CDR3 is 16 residues. Trimming removed 0 bases at V and 4 bases at J, with 13 bases between. CDR3 loop: CASSLSGENSYNEQFF. DNA of the CDR3: TGTGCCAGCAGTTTATCGGGAGAGAATAGTTACAATGAGCAGTTCTTC.

This chain joins TRBV20-1 and TRBJ1-5, with a possible D match to TRBD1 (5 bases). This CDR3 has 16 amino acids. Trimming stripped 3 bases from V and 3 bases from J, with 18 bases between. The germline CDR1 and CDR2 sequences are DFQATT and SNEGSKA (reference sequence). CDR3 residues: CSASGGTPRDNQPQHF. CDR3 sequence (DNA): TGCAGTGCTAGTGGGGGGACTCCGAGGGACAATCAGCCCCAGCATTTT.

This clonotype was seen repeatedly, ten times or more. The rearrangement uses TRBV7-6 and TRBJ2-3; 9 bases are shared with TRBD1. Trimming took 4 bases from V and 2 from J; bases not matched to a gene: 10. Per germline, CDR1 SGHVS and CDR2 FNYEAQ. The CDR3 contains 17 residues. The CDR3 DNA reads TGTGCCAGCAGCTCTCCCTTTGGGACAGGGTACACAGATACGCAGTATTTT. It codes for CASSSPFGTGYTDTQYF.

The chain uses TRBV6-5 and TRBJ2-7; TRBD2 matches 9 bases. The CDR3 runs 15 residues. Germline V CDR1 and CDR2: MNHEY, SVGAGI. Trimming at V came to 4 bases and at J to 6 bases, leaving 10 bases not matched to a gene. Here the CDR3 reads CASSSPRGLAGEQYF. For the CDR3, the DNA is TGTGCCAGCAGTTCCCCCCGGGGACTAGCAGGCGAGCAGTACTTC.

The chain carries TRBV28 and TRBJ2-1; D is unresolved. Germline assignment: CDR1 MDHEN and CDR2 SYDVKM. Trimming left V 5 bases short and J 10 bases short, with 9 bases between. The CDR3 spans 11 residues. The chain's CDR3 is CASSQQREQFF. The CDR3 DNA follows: TGTGCCAGCAGTCAACAGAGGGAGCAGTTCTTC.

The chain joins TRBV29-1 to TRBJ2-3, with 12 bases matching TRBD2. V lost 6 bases and J lost 4; bases outside the gene matches: 11. This CDR3 is 16 amino acids long. Per germline, CDR1 SQVTM and CDR2 ANQGSEA. The CDR3 bases are TGCAGCGTGGGGATGACTAGCGGGAGTGTTGCAGATACGCAGTATTTT. Residues: CSVGMTSGSVADTQYF.

In its sample, this clonotype was seen many times. This chain joins TRBV25-1 and TRBJ2-5; D unresolved. The CDR3 totals 13 residues. The V gene's germline CDR1 is MGHDK and CDR2 SYGVNS. Trimming shortened V by 0 bases and J by 5 bases, and 7 bases separated the two germline ends. CDR3 loop: CASSEYKEETQYF. The CDR3 coding sequence is TGTGCCAGCAGTGAATATAAGGAGGAGACCCAGTACTTC.

This chain links TRBV28 with TRBJ2-7, with a tentative D call TRBD1 (6 bases). The CDR3 is made up of 14 amino acids. In germline, CDR1 is MDHEN, CDR2 SYDVKM. Trimming left V 6 bases short and J 2 bases short, with 14 bases between. CDR3 in DNA: TGTGCCAGCAGCGATCCGGGACATCCCTACGAGCAGTACTTC. It encodes CASSDPGHPYEQYF.

The chain combines TRBV25-1 with TRBJ2-1; D is tentatively TRBD1 or TRBD2 (5 bases each). Trimming pared 8 bases from V and 0 bases from J, leaving 14 bases between. This CDR3 contains 15 residues. Germline lookup yields CDR1 MGHDK and CDR2 SYGVNS. The CDR3 bases are TGTGCCAGCCGTCCCTGGGACCCCTCCTACAATGAGCAGTTCTTC. It specifies CASRPWDPSYNEQFF.

This clonotype has ten or more counts. DNA for the CDR3: TGCGCCAGCAGCCAAGATAGAATGGGGAAAGTAGCCTACGAGCAGTACTTC. As protein: CASSQDRMGKVAYEQYF. The chain has TRBV4-3 and TRBJ2-7; no clear D. The V end lost 0 bases, the J end lost 2 bases, and 17 bases lay between the germline ends. Germline V gene lookup returns CDR1 LGHNA and CDR2 YSLEER. The CDR3 loop spans 17 amino acids.

The V and J genes are TRBV27 and TRBJ2-3; 10 bases agree with TRBD2. V lost 1 base, J lost 6 bases, and 10 bases stayed unmatched. CDR1 and CDR2 from the germline V gene are MNHEY and SMNVEV (reference sequence). There are 17 residues in the CDR3. CDR3 region: CASSLWASGSGLDTQYF. Written as DNA, the CDR3 is TGTGCCAGCAGTTTATGGGCTAGCGGGAGCGGGCTGGATACGCAGTATTTT.

This clonotype came up a few times. V usage is TRBV29-1 and J usage is TRBJ2-3; 7 bases map to TRBD2. CDR1 and CDR2 (germline): SQVTM, ANQGSEA. The CDR3 contains 13 residues. V lost 4 bases and J lost 4; bases outside the gene matches: 5. The CDR3 spells CSVGGGIADTQYF. The CDR3 nucleotides read TGCAGCGTTGGGGGGGGGATCGCAGATACGCAGTATTTT.